This passage covers 10 T cell receptor beta chains from one sample sequenced in a study of cytomegalovirus exposure and HLA in healthy donors. With 60 Vbeta and 13 Jbeta primers, the PCR was carried out. The data were produced by immunoSEQ multiplex PCR, yet TCRdb's version contains in-frame clones alone and is incomplete. The sample lists under 200,000 clones; approximately 80% were seen once. Sequencing used PBMCs. The origin of the receptors is a woman aged 50 to 60 in good health and CMV-seropositive.

This clone has just a few counts. This chain connects TRBV19 to TRBJ2-5; possible D gene TRBD2, 5 bases. The CDR3 has 13 amino acids. CDR1 is LNHDA, CDR2 SQIVND, per germline (reference sequence). Trimming shortened V by 3 bases and J by 2 bases, and 7 bases separated the two germline ends. CDR3 region: CASSMAGQETQYF. For the CDR3, the DNA is TGTGCCAGTAGTATGGCGGGTCAAGAGACCCAGTACTTC. Combining the CDR3 with reference TRBV19 and TRBJ2-5 gives the whole variable domain DGGITQSPKYLFRKEGQNVTLSCEQNLNHDAMYWYRQDPGQGLRLIYYSQIVNDFQKGDIAEGYSVSREKKESFPLTVTSAQKNPTAFYLCASSMAGQETQYFGPGTRLLVL.

This rearrangement joins TRBV7-2 to TRBJ1-1; a possible D gene is TRBD1 (6 bases). This CDR3 has 14 residues. Deletions cut 6 bases from V and 1 base from J, with 12 bases between. Germline-derived CDR1 and CDR2 are SGHTA and FQGNSA. Here the CDR3 DNA reads TGTGCCAGCAGACGAGGGGGGGGGAACACTGAAGCTTTCTTT. Amino acids: CASRRGGGNTEAFF.

With regard to this clone: Its ends do not fully match the called genes, so a read error is possible. The genes are TRBV27 and TRBJ2-7; TRBD2 aligns across 8 bases. The CDR3 totals 12 residues. Per germline, CDR1 MNHEY and CDR2 SMNVEV (reference sequence). CDR3 amino acids: CASSVSGGEQYF. The CDR3, as DNA: TGTGCCAGCAGTGTATCGGGGGGGGAGCAGTACTTC.

The J gene is TRBJ1-5, the V gene TRBV28; D is possibly TRBD1 (6 bases). Trimming shortened V by 6 bases and J by 2 bases, and 17 bases separated the two germline ends. There are 16 residues in the CDR3. CDR1 and CDR2 from the germline V gene are MDHEN and SYDVKM. CDR3 protein: CASSPPNREGNQPQHF. The CDR3 nucleotides read TGTGCCAGCAGCCCCCCAAACAGGGAAGGCAATCAGCCCCAGCATTTT.

The chain has TRBV5-4 and TRBJ2-1, with 14 bases aligning to TRBD2. The J segment lost 0 bases and the V segment lost 7 bases, leaving 9 bases of the junction unmatched. This CDR3 spans 18 amino acids. CDR1 and CDR2 from the germline V gene are SGHNT and YYREEE (reference sequence). The CDR3 DNA sequence: TGTGCCAGCCGAACCGGGACTAGCGGGGGTAGCTCCTACAATGAGCAGTTCTTC. It is translated as CASRTGTSGGSSYNEQFF.

The CDR3 DNA reads TGTGCCAGCAGCTTAGGGAGGGCCTCTGGAAACACCATATATTTT. Translating gives CASSLGRASGNTIYF. The chain recombines TRBV7-9 with TRBJ1-3; D uncertain. The germline gives CDR1 SEHNR, CDR2 FQNEAQ (reference sequence). V gave up 1 base and J gave up 0 bases, with 7 bases separating them. This CDR3 contains 15 residues.

J is TRBJ2-7 and V is TRBV19; tentative D call: TRBD2 (7 bases). The V gene's germline CDR1 is LNHDA and CDR2 SQIVND (reference sequence). V lost 8 bases, J lost 7 bases, and 15 bases lay in between. The CDR3 contains 12 residues. The CDR3 nucleotides are TGTGCCAGTTCTGCGGCGGGGGCTGAGCAGTACTTC. Protein product: CASSAAGAEQYF.

The chain combines TRBV5-4 with TRBJ2-5; D remains unclear. CDR3 length: 13 residues. CDR1 and CDR2 from the germline V gene are SGHNT and YYREEE (reference sequence). V gave up 0 bases and J gave up 3 bases, with 6 bases separating them. Here the CDR3 reads CASSLVSEETQYF. The CDR3 bases are TGTGCCAGCAGCTTGGTATCAGAAGAGACCCAGTACTTC.

The rearrangement links TRBV18 to TRBJ2-5; 8 bases map to TRBD2. V lost 0 bases and J lost 4; bases outside the gene matches: 1. CDR3 length equals 14 residues. Looked up from germline, CDR1 is KGHSH and CDR2 is LQKENI. This CDR3 reads CASSPPSGAETQYF. CDR3 DNA: TGTGCCAGCTCACCACCTAGCGGGGCAGAGACCCAGTACTTC.

The chain joins TRBV7-2 to TRBJ1-3, with 8 bases matching TRBD1. V shed 3 bases, J shed 7 bases, and the junction held 2 bases outside the gene matches. The germline CDR1 and CDR2 sequences are SGHTA and FQGNSA. The CDR3 runs 13 residues. The CDR3 spells CASSLDRANTIYF. The CDR3 region has the DNA TGTGCCAGCAGCTTGGACAGGGCGAACACCATATATTTT. Using reference TRBV7-2 and TRBJ1-3 for the parts outside the CDR3, the full variable domain is GAGVSQSPSNKVTEKGKDVELRCDPISGHTALYWYRQSLGQGLEFLIYFQGNSAPDKSGLPSDRFSAERTGGSVSTLTIQRTQQEDSAVYLCASSLDRANTIYFGEGSWLTVV.